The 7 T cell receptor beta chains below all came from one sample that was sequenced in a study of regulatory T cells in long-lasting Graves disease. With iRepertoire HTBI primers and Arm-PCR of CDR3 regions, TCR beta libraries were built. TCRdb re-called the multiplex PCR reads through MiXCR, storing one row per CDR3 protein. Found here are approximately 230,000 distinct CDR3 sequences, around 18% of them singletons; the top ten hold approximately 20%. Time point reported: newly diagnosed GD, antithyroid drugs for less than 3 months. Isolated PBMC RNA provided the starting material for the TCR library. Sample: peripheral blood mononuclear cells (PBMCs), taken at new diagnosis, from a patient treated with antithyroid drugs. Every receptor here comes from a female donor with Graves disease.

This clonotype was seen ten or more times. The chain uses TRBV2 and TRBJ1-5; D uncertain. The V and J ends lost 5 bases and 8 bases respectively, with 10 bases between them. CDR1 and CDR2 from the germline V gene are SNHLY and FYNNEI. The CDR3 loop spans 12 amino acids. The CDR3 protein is CASSRSREPQHF. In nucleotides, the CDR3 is TGTGCCAGCAGTCGTTCCCGGGAGCCCCAGCATTTT.

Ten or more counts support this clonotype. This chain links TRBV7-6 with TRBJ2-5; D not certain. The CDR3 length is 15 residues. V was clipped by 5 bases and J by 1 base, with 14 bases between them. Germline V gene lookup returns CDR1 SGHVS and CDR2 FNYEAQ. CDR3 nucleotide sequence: TGTGCCAGCAGCCCATTCACGGTGCGCCAAGAGACCCAGTACTTC. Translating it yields CASSPFTVRQETQYF.

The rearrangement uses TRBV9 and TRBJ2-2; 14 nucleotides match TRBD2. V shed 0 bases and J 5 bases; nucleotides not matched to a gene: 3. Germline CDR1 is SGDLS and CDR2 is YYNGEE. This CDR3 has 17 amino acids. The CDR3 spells CASSVEGTSGSTGELFF. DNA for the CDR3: TGTGCCAGCAGCGTAGAGGGGACTAGCGGGAGTACCGGGGAGCTGTTTTTT.

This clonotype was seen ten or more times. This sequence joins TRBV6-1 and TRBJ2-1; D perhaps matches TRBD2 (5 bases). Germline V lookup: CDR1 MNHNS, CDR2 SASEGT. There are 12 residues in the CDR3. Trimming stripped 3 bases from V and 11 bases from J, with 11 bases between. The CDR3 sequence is CASSDRGFKQFF. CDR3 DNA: TGTGCCAGCAGTGATCGGGGATTTAAGCAGTTCTTC.

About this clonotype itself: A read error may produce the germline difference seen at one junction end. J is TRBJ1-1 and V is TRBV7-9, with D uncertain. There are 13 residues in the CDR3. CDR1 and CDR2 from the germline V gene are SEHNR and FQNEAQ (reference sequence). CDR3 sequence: CAGSLETDTEAFF. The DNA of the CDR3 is TGTGCCGGCAGCTTAGAGACGGACACTGAAGCTTTCTTT. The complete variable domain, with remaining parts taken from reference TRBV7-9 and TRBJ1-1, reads DTGVSQNPRHKITKRGQNVTFRCDPISEHNRLYWYRQTLGQGPEFLTYFQNEAQLEKSRLLSDRFSAERPKGSFSTLEIQRTEQGDSAMYLCAGSLETDTEAFFGQGTRLTVV.

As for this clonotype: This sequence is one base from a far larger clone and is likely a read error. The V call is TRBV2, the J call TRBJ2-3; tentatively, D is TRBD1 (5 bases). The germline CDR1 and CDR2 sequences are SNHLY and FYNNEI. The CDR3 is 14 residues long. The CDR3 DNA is TGTGCCACCAGTGGCCCTCCCAGGGCAGATACGAAGTATTTT. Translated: CATSGPPRADTKYF.

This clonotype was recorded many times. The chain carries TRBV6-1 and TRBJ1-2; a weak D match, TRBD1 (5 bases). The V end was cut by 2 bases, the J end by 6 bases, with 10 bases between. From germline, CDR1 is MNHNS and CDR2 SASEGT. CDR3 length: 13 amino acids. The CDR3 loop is CASSESGTNGYTF. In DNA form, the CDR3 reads TGTGCCAGCAGTGAATCAGGGACGAATGGCTACACCTTC.